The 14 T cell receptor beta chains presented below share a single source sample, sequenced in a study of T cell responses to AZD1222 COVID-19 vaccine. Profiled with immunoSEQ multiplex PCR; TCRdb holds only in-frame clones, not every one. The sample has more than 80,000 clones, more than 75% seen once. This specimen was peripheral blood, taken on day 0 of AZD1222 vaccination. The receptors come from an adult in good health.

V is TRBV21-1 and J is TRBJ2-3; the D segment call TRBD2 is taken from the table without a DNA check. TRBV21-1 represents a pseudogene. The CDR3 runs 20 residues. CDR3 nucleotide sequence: TGTGCCAGCAGCAAAGAAGGAGGGGCTAAGGGTTGCCCCCGTACAGATACGCAGTATTTT. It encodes CASSKEGGAKGCPRTDTQYF.

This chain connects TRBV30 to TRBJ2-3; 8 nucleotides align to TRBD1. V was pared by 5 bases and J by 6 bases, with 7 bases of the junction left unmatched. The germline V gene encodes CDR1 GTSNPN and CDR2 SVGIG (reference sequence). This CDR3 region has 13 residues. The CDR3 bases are TGTGCCTGGCAGGCGGACAGGGAGGATACGCAGTATTTT. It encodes CAWQADREDTQYF.

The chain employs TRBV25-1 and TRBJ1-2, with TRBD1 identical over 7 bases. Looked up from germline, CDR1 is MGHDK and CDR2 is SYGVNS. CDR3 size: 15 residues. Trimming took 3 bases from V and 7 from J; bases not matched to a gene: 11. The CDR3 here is CASSDLQTGRGGYTF. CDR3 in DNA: TGTGCCAGCAGTGACCTGCAGACAGGGCGTGGTGGCTACACCTTC.

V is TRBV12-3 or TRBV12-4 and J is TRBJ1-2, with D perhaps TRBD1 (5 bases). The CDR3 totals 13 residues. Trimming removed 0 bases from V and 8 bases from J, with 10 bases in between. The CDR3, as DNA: TGTGCCAGCAGTTTAGCGGTCCGACAGGGCTACACCTTC. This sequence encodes CASSLAVRQGYTF.

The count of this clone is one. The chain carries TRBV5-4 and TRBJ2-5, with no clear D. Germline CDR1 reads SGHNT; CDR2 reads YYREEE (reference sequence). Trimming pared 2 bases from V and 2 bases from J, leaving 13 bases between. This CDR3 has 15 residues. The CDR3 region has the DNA TGTGCCAGCAGCTTCTGGCCAACCCAACAAGAGACCCAGTACTTC. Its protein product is CASSFWPTQQETQYF.

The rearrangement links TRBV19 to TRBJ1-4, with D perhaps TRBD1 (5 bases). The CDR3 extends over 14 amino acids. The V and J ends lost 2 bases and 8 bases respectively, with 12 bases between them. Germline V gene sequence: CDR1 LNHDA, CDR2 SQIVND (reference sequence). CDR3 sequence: CASSITTWGEKLFF. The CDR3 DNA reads TGTGCCAGTAGTATAACGACATGGGGGGAAAAACTGTTTTTT.

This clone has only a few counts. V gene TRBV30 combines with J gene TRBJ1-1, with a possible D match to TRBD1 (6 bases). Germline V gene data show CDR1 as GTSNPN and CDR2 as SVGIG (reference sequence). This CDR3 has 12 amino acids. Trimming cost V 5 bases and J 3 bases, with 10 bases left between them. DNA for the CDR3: TGTGCCTGGGCGGGGGGGCACACTGAAGCTTTCTTT. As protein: CAWAGGHTEAFF.

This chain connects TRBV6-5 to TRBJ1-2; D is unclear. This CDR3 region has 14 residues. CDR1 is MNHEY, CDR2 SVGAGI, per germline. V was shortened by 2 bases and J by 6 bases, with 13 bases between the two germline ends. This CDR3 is CASSYQRRIDGYTF. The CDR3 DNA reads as TGTGCCAGCAGTTACCAGAGGAGGATTGATGGCTACACCTTC.

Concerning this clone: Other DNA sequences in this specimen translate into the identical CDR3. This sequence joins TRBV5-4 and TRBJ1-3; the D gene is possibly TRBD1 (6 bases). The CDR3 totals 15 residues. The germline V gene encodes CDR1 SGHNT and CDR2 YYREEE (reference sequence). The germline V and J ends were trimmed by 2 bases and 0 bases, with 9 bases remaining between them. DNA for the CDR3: TGTGCCAGCAGCTTAGGGACACCCTCTGGAAACACCATATATTTT. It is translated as CASSLGTPSGNTIYF.

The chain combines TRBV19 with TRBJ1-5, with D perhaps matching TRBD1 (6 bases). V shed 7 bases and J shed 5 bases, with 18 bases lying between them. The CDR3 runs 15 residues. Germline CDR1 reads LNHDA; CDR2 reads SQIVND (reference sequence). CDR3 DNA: TGTGCCAGTAAAGGCTTTCGGGACATCTATCAGCCCCAGCATTTT. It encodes CASKGFRDIYQPQHF. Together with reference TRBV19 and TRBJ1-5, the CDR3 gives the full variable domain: DGGITQSPKYLFRKEGQNVTLSCEQNLNHDAMYWYRQDPGQGLRLIYYSQIVNDFQKGDIAEGYSVSREKKESFPLTVTSAQKNPTAFYLCASKGFRDIYQPQHFGDGTRLSIL.

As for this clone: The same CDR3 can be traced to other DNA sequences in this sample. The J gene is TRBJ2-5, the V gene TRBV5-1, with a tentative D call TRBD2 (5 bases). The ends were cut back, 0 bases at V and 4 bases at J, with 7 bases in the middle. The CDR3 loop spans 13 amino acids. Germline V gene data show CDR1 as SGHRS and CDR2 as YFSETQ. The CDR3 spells CASSLGGGETQYF. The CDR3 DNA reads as TGCGCCAGCAGCTTGGGAGGAGGAGAGACCCAGTACTTC.

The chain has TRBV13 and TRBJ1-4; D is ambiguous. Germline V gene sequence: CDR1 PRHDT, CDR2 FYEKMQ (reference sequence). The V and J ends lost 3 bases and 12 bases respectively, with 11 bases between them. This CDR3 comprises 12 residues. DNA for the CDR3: TGTGCCAGCAGCTTCTCCGGCCGGGAACTGTTTTTT. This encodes CASSFSGRELFF.

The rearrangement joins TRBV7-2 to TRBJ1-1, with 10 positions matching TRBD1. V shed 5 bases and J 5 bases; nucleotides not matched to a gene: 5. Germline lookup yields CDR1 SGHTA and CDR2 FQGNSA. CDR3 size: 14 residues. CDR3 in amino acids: CASSKGQGETEAFF. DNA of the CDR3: TGTGCCAGCAGCAAAGGACAGGGGGAAACTGAAGCTTTCTTT.

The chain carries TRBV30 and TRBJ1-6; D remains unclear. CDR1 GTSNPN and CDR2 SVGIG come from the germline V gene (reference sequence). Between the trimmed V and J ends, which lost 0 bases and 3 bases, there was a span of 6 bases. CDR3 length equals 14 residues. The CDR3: CAWSVGVYNSPLHF. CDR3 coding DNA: TGTGCCTGGAGTGTTGGGGTCTATAATTCACCCCTCCACTTT.